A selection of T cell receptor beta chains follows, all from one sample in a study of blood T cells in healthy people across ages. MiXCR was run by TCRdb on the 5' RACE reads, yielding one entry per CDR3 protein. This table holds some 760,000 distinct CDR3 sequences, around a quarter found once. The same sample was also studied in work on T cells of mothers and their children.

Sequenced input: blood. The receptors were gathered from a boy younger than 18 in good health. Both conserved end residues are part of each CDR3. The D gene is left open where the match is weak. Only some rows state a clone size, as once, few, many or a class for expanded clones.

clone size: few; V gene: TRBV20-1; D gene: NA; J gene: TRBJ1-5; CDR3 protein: CSARGAATVNQPQHF; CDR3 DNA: TGCAGTGCTAGAGGGGCAGCGACGGTCAATCAGCCCCAGCATTTT
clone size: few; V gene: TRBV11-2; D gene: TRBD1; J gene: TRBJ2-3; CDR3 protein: CASSQGQGAADTQYF; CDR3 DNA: TGTGCCAGCAGCCAGGGGCAGGGGGCGGCAGATACGCAGTATTTT
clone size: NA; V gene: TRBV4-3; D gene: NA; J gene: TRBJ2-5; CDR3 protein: CASSQEGDGVSGETQYF; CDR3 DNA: TGCGCCAGCAGCCAAGAGGGAGACGGGGTGAGCGGAGAGACCCAGTACTTC
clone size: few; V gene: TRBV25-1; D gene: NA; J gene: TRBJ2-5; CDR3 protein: CASSGGSVETQYF; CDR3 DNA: TGTGCCAGCAGTGGGGGATCGGTAGAGACCCAGTACTTC
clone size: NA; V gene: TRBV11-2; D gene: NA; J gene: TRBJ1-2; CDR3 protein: CASSPGRSNYGYTF; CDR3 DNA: TGTGCCAGCAGCCCCGGGAGATCTAACTATGGCTACACCTTC
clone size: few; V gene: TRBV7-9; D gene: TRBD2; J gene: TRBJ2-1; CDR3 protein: CASSPPPGLARYNEQFF; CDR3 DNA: TGTGCCAGCAGTCCGCCCCCGGGACTAGCGAGATACAATGAGCAGTTCTTC
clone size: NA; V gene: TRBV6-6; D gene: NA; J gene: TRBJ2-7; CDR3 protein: CASSPAGYSYEQYF; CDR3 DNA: TGTGCCAGCAGTCCGGCGGGGTACTCCTACGAGCAGTACTTC
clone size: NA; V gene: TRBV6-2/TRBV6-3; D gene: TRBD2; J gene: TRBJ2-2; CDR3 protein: CASSSGFLVSGGPTGELFF; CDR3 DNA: TGTGCCAGCAGTTCAGGTTTTTTGGTCAGCGGGGGGCCCACCGGGGAGCTGTTTTTT
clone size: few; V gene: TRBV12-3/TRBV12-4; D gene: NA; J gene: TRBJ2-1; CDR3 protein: CASRLVNSSYNEQFF; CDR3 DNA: TGTGCCAGCAGGCTAGTTAACAGCTCCTACAATGAGCAGTTCTTC
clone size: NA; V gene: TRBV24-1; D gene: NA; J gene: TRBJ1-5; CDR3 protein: CATGVREPQHF; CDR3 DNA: TGTGCCACCGGCGTTAGGGAGCCCCAGCATTTT
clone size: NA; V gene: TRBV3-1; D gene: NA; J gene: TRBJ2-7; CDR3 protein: CASSQSQGQYEQYF; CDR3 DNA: TGTGCCAGCAGCCAATCCCAGGGCCAATACGAGCAGTACTTC
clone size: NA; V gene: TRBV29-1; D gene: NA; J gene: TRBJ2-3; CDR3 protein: CSVEDRLSGGSTDTQYF; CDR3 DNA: TGCAGCGTTGAAGATCGTCTGAGCGGCGGAAGCACAGATACGCAGTATTTT
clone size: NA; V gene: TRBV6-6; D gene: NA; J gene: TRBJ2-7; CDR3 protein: CTTGREQYF; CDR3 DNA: TGTACCACAGGGAGGGAGCAGTACTTC
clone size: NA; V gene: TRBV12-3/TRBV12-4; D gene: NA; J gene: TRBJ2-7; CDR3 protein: CASSYRASVNEQYF; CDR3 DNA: TGTGCCAGCAGTTATAGGGCGAGTGTAAACGAGCAGTACTTC
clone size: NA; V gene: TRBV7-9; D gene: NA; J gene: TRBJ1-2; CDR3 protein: CASSLAVGGYTF; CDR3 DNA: TGTGCCAGCAGCTTAGCGGTGGGAGGCTACACCTTC
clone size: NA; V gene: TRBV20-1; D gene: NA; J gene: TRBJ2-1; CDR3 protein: CSARDLGAFSYNEQFF; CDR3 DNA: TGCAGTGCTAGAGATTTGGGGGCATTCTCCTACAATGAGCAGTTCTTC
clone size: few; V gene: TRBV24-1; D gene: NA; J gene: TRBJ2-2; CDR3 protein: CATSVSIDYTGELFF; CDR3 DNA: TGTGCCACCAGTGTTTCCATCGACTACACCGGGGAGCTGTTTTTT
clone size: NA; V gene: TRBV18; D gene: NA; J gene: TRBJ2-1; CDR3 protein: CASSPRGFEQFF; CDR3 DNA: TGTGCCAGCTCACCAAGGGGGTTTGAGCAGTTCTTC
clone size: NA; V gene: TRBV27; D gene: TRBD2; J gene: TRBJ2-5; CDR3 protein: CASRLLAVQETQYF; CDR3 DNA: TGTGCCAGCAGGCTTCTAGCGGTGCAAGAGACCCAGTACTTC
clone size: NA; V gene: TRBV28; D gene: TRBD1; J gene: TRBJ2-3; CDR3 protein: CASRRQGPTDTQYF; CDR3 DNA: TGTGCCAGCAGGAGACAGGGGCCTACAGATACGCAGTATTTT
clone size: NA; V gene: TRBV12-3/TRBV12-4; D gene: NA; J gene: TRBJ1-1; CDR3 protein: CASSLVGEAFF; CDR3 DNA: TGTGCCAGCAGTTTAGTAGGGGAAGCTTTCTTT
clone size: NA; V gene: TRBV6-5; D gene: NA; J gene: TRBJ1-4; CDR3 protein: CASSYSERQGNEKLFF; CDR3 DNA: TGTGCCAGCAGTTACTCGGAGAGGCAGGGGAACGAAAAACTGTTTTTT